The clone carrying this TCR beta chain was observed a single time. In Seattle, patients joined the study during active infection and were tracked longitudinally. The table came from immunoSEQ multiplex PCR; TCRdb's copy has only in-frame clones and leaves some out. The sample consists of about 170,000 clones, under 90% of them appearing once. The data were taken from a study of blood T cell repertoires in COVID-19. Looking at the study overall: The samples span acute and convalescent COVID-19 from the United States, Italy and Spain. Nucleic acid was either cDNA or gDNA, and it came from T cells, B-cell-depleted T cells, or PBMCs.

This CDR3 comprises 15 residues. V trimming: 4 bases; J trimming: 6 bases; junction bases outside the gene matches: 2. Germline V gene sequence: CDR1 SGHAT, CDR2 FQDESV (reference sequence). What was sequenced was peripheral blood. This clonotype was obtained from a woman aged 70-85 years with COVID-19, enrolled during active disease. The gene calls are TRBV11-1 and TRBJ2-1, with TRBD2 identical over 14 bases. The CDR3 region is CASSSGLAGANEQFF. DNA of the CDR3: TGTGCCAGCAGCTCGGGACTAGCGGGGGCCAATGAGCAGTTCTTC.